What follows are 10 T cell receptor beta chains derived from one specimen sequenced in a study of T cells in Graves' hyperthyroidism and ophthalmopathy. The TCR beta CDR3 regions underwent amplification using RNA transcripts as the source. When the TCR CDR3 underwent first-round RT-PCR, the HTBI primer set was used. From the multiplex PCR reads, TCRdb called clonotypes with MiXCR, one entry per CDR3 protein. Of 560,000 or so distinct CDR3 sequences in the sample, roughly 21% were seen once. Sequencing was carried out using blood. All receptors derive from a man aged 40-49 years with Graves' ophthalmopathy.

This clonotype was detected only a few times. DNA of the CDR3: TGCAGTGCTAGTTTGGGCGGGGGGCAACAAGAGACCCAGTACTTC. It yields the protein CSASLGGGQQETQYF. This rearrangement joins TRBV20-1 to TRBJ2-5; TRBD2 matches at 8 bases. The J segment lost 2 bases and the V segment lost 3 bases, leaving 8 bases of the junction unmatched. CDR3 size: 15 residues. Germline V gene lookup returns CDR1 DFQATT and CDR2 SNEGSKA (reference sequence).

On this clonotype: A much larger clone is a single base away; this may be a read error. The gene calls are TRBV30 and TRBJ2-1; D tentatively fits TRBD1 or TRBD2 (5 bases each). The J call may be mistaken, given a closer DNA end match to TRBJ2-7. The CDR3 has 11 residues. CDR1 and CDR2 from the germline V gene are GTSNPN and SVGIG (reference sequence). The CDR3 loop is CAWAGANEQYF. CDR3 DNA: TGTGCCTGGGCCGGGGCCAATGAGCAGTACTTC.

The chain links TRBV12-3 or TRBV12-4 to TRBJ1-2; 7 bases align to TRBD1. CDR3 length: 14 residues. J gave up 4 bases and V 5 bases, and 7 bases lay outside the gene matches. The CDR3 coding sequence is TGTGCCAGCAGTCCGAACAGGGGTGGCTATGGCTACACCTTC. Translated: CASSPNRGGYGYTF.

This clonotype was picked up many times. This chain joins TRBV28 and TRBJ1-2, with D possibly TRBD1 on 6 matching bases. This CDR3 is 16 amino acids long. CDR1 and CDR2 from the germline V gene are MDHEN and SYDVKM. V was clipped by 3 bases and J by 1 base, with 15 bases between them. The CDR3 coding sequence is TGTGCCAGCAGTTTTCCTACGGGGGCGAATAACTATGGCTACACCTTC. Translated, it gives CASSFPTGANNYGYTF.

V gene TRBV19 combines with J gene TRBJ1-1; no firm D call. V was clipped by 3 bases and J by 7 bases, with 12 bases between them. The CDR3 covers 13 residues. Germline V gives CDR1 LNHDA, CDR2 SQIVND (reference sequence). This CDR3 is CASSIRRESEAFF. Written as DNA, the CDR3 is TGTGCCAGTAGTATCCGGAGAGAAAGTGAAGCTTTCTTT.

This rearrangement joins TRBV5-6 to TRBJ2-5; 7 bases line up with TRBD2. CDR3 length: 15 amino acids. The germline CDR1 and CDR2 sequences are SGHDT and YYEEEE. V was pared by 2 bases and J by 4 bases, with 8 bases of the junction left unmatched. The CDR3 DNA follows: TGTGCCAGCAGCTTTGGGGCAGGGAGGGGAGAGACCCAGTACTTC. Its translation is CASSFGAGRGETQYF.

Many counts were recorded for this clonotype. This sequence joins TRBV11-2 and TRBJ2-1; the match to TRBD2 covers 7 bases. The CDR3 runs to 14 residues. Trimming took 4 bases from V and 6 from J; bases not matched to a gene: 6. From germline, CDR1 is SGHAT and CDR2 FQNNGV. The CDR3 protein is CASSWEGRGNEQFF. DNA of the CDR3: TGTGCCAGCAGCTGGGAGGGGAGAGGCAATGAGCAGTTCTTC.

The gene calls are TRBV6-1 and TRBJ1-1; 9 nucleotides line up with TRBD1. After removal of 3 bases from V and 7 bases from J, the junction contained 9 bases not matched to a gene. The CDR3 extends over 15 amino acids. In germline, CDR1 is MNHNS, CDR2 SASEGT. CDR3: CASSDRDRAYDEAFF. Here the CDR3 DNA reads TGTGCCAGCAGTGATCGGGACAGGGCTTACGATGAAGCTTTCTTT.

This clonotype appeared once. A much larger clone differs by one base, so this may be a read error. The rearrangement links TRBV30 to TRBJ1-1, with TRBD1 as a possible D gene (6 bases). CDR3 length equals 15 residues. CDR1 GTSNPN and CDR2 SVGIG come from the germline V gene (reference sequence). V lost 4 bases to trimming and J lost 5 bases, with 20 bases between them. CDR3: CAWNLQGRVSTEAFF. The CDR3, as DNA: TGTGCCTGGAACCTACAGGGTAGAGTTAGTACTGAAGCTTTCTTT.

This clonotype was observed at least ten times. This chain joins TRBV9 and TRBJ1-1; D ambiguous. This CDR3 has 14 residues. Germline values: CDR1 SGDLS, CDR2 YYNGEE. V lost 3 bases to trimming and J lost 5 bases, with 14 bases between them. DNA of the CDR3: TGTGCCAGCAGCGGCCAGGCTGCGGGAACTGAAGCTTTCTTT. Its protein product is CASSGQAAGTEAFF.